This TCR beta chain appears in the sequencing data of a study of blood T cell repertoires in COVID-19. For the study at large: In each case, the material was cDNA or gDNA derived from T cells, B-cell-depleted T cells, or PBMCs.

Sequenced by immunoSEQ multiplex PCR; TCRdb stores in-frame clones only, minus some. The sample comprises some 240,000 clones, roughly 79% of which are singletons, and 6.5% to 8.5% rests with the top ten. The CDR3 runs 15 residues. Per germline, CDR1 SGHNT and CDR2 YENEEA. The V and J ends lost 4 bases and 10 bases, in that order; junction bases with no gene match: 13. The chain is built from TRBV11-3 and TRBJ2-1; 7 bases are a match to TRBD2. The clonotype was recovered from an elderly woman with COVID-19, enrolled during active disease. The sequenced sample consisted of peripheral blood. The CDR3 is CASSSQRGGSGEQFF. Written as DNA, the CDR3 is TGTGCCAGCAGCTCACAGCGTGGCGGGAGTGGGGAGCAGTTCTTC.